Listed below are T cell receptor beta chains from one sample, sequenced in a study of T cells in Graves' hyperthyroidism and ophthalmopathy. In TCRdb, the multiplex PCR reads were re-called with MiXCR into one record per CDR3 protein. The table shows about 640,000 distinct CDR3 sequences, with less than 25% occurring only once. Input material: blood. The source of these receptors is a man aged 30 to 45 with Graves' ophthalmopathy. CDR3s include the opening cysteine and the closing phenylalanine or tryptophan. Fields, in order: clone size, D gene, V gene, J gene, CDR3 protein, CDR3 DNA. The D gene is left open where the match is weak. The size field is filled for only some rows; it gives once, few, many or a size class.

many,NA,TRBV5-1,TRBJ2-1,CASSLGSGREQFF,TGCGCCAGCAGCTTGGGGTCTGGCAGGGAGCAGTTCTTC
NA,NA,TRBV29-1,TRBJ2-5,CSVEGLSQETQYF,TGCAGCGTTGAGGGGCTGAGCCAAGAGACCCAGTACTTC
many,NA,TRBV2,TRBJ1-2,CASNSHNYGYTF,TGTGCCAGCAACTCCCACAACTATGGCTACACCTTC
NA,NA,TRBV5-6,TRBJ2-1,CASSLGLAPSYNEQFF,TGTGCCAGCAGCTTGGGGCTAGCACCCTCCTACAATGAGCAGTTCTTC
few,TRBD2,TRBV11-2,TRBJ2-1,CASSLAAGGRSYNEQFF,TGTGCCAGCAGCTTAGCAGCGGGAGGGCGCTCCTACAATGAGCAGTTCTTC
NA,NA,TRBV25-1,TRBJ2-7,CASSEWGGPKSYEQYF,TGTGCCAGCAGTGAATGGGGGGGCCCTAAATCCTACGAGCAGTACTTC
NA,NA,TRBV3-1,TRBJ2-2,CASSPGYGETNTGELFF,TGTGCCAGCAGCCCCGGGTACGGCGAAACGAACACCGGGGAGCTGTTTTTT
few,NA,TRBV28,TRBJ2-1,CASSLPPGAASSYNEQFF,TGTGCCAGCAGTTTACCCCCAGGGGCGGCAAGCTCCTACAATGAGCAGTTCTTC
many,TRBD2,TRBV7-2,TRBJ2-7,CASSLTIPSGRVDEQYF,TGTGCCAGCAGCTTAACGATCCCAAGCGGGAGAGTCGACGAGCAGTACTTC
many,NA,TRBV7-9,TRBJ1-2,CASSFQGDYGYTF,TGTGCCAGCAGCTTCCAGGGAGACTATGGCTACACCTTC
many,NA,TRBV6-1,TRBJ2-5,CATGPGQETQYF,TGCGCCACAGGTCCGGGCCAAGAGACCCAGTACTTC
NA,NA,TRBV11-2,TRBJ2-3,CASSLDELGLDTQYF,TGTGCCAGCAGCTTAGATGAACTAGGTCTCGATACGCAGTATTTT
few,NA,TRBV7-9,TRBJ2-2,CASRGDPNGELFF,TGTGCCAGCAGAGGAGATCCAAACGGGGAGCTGTTTTTT
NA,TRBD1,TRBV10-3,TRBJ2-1,CAISEWDRGAGSSYNEQFF,TGTGCCATCAGTGAGTGGGACAGGGGGGCCGGGAGCTCCTACAATGAGCAGTTCTTC
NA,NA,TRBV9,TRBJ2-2,CASSVVGGKGELFF,TGTGCCAGCAGCGTAGTAGGCGGGAAAGGGGAGCTGTTTTTT
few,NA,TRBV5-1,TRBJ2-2,CASSGKTGELFF,TGCGCCAGCAGCGGGAAAACCGGGGAGCTGTTTTTT
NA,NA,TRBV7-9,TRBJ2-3,CASSTGRGQDTQYF,TGTGCCAGCAGCACCGGACGGGGACAAGATACGCAGTATTTT
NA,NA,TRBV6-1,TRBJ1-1,CASSHAAAQVMNTEAFF,TGTGCCAGCAGCCACGCCGCCGCACAGGTGATGAACACTGAAGCTTTCTTT
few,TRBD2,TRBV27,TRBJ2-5,CASSTFPTSGGVTQYF,TGTGCCAGCAGTACTTTCCCGACTAGCGGGGGGGTGACCCAGTACTTC
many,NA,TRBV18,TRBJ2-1,CASSPPGLNEQFF,TGTGCCAGCTCACCACCGGGCCTCAATGAGCAGTTCTTC
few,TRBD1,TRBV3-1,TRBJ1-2,CASSQGAGQRSNYGYTF,TGTGCCAGCAGCCAAGGGGCGGGACAGCGTTCAAACTATGGCTACACCTTC
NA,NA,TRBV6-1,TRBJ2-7,CASSRGTGRGEQYF,TGTGCCAGCAGCCGGGGGACCGGGAGAGGGGAGCAGTACTTC
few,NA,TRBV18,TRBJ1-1,CASSPGWVGTEAFF,TGTGCCAGCTCACCTGGGTGGGTGGGCACTGAAGCTTTCTTT
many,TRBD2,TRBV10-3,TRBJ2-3,CATLPASGSTDTQYF,TGTGCCACCCTCCCAGCTAGCGGGAGCACAGATACGCAGTATTTT
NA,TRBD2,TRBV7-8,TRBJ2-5,CASSPTLAVQETQYF,TGTGCCAGCAGCCCGACCCTAGCGGTCCAAGAGACCCAGTACTTC
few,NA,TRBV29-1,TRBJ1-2,CSVEVAGIYGYTF,TGCAGCGTTGAAGTTGCAGGGATCTATGGCTACACCTTC
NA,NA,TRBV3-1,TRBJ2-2,CASSGIGRELFF,TGTGCCAGCAGCGGAATTGGGCGGGAGCTGTTTTTT
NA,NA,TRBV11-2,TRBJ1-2,CASSSNRGAGYGYTF,TGTGCCAGCAGCTCTAACCGGGGGGCCGGCTATGGCTACACCTTC
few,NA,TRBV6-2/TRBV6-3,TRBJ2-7,CARGSYEQYF,TGTGCCAGGGGTTCGTACGAGCAGTACTTC
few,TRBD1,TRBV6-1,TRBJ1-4,CASTETGQINEKLFF,TGTGCCAGCACCGAGACGGGACAGATTAATGAAAAACTGTTTTTT
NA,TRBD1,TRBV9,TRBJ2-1,CASSGGTGRSEQFF,TGTGCCAGCAGCGGCGGGACAGGGCGAAGTGAGCAGTTCTTC
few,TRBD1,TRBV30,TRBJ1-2,CAWTGPGTGGKTNGYTF,TGTGCCTGGACTGGCCCCGGGACAGGGGGCAAGACGAATGGCTACACCTTC
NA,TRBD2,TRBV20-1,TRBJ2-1,CSATRGGSSYNEQFF,TGCAGTGCTACCCGTGGCGGGAGCTCCTACAATGAGCAGTTCTTC